The sequence of this T cell receptor (beta chain) was determined in a study of blood T cell repertoires in COVID-19. About the study: The cDNA or gDNA used as material had been derived from T cells, B-cell-depleted T cells, or PBMCs.

Authors' data handling: Estimated nucleated cell counts came from reference gene primer amplification. Data came from immunoSEQ multiplex PCR; TCRdb stores just in-frame clones and leaves some out. The DNA was the basis for D and trimming; V, J and clone size are from that table. Of about 60,000 clones listed, 85% to 90% were seen once; the top ten hold about 4.4%. A few counts support this clone. This TCR was recovered from a man between 60 and 75 years old with acute or convalescent COVID-19. The material sequenced was peripheral blood.

CDR3 DNA: TGTGCCACCAGTGATCCCCGGGACAGGAGGGACAATGAGCAGTTCTTC. Its translation is CATSDPRDRRDNEQFF. The chain uses TRBV24-1 and TRBJ2-1; 8 bases map to TRBD1. The length of the CDR3 is 16 residues. Unmatched junction bases numbered 8, after V lost 3 bases and J lost 5 bases. Germline V gene data show CDR1 as KGHDR and CDR2 as SFDVKD.